The present T cell receptor (beta chain) was sequenced within a study of T cell responses to AZD1222 COVID-19 vaccine. Broader study findings: There were mostly white British donors and more females than males, and clonal diversity was possibly underestimated. Researchers took repertoire samples only after the peak T cell response had come. Unmutated variant regions reportedly attract nearly half of all spike-specific TCRs. Two AZD1222 administrations were followed by greater Spike-specific TCR breadth and depth.

The ends were cut back, 3 bases at V and 2 bases at J, with 17 bases in the middle. The CDR3 extends over 16 amino acids. From germline, CDR1 is DFQATT and CDR2 SNEGSKA (reference sequence). Comment on this clone: Its antigen remains unidentified.

The protocol was immunoSEQ multiplex PCR, while the TCRdb copy is restricted to in-frame clones and leaves out a portion. The table records about 160,000 clones, around 92% of them present only once. This receptor was obtained from an adult in good health. The V gene is TRBV20-1, the J gene TRBJ2-4; D unclear. The source material was peripheral blood, sampled on day 0 of MenACWY control vaccination. As DNA, the CDR3 is TGCAGTGCTAGTAGACCTTTCGCGCCCTCCAAAAACATTCAGTACTTC. Amino acids: CSASRPFAPSKNIQYF.